The 27 T cell receptor beta chains presented below share a single source sample, sequenced in a study of shared clonotypes between healthy human individuals. Only in-frame clones appear in the TCRdb table, and some are missing; sequencing was by immunoSEQ multiplex PCR. The top ten hold about 0.4% of the sample, which has over 1.5 million clones, around 98% seen once. The sequenced sample consisted of naive CD4+ T cells sorted from blood. Subset defined: CD45RA+ positively selected. The receptors here all came from a man aged 25-45 years in good health.

V usage is TRBV12-5 and J usage is TRBJ2-1; no definite D call. The CDR3 totals 12 residues. The germline gives CDR1 LGHNT, CDR2 FRNRAP. Trimming removed 0 bases at V and 9 bases at J, with 6 bases between. The CDR3 spells CASGLVGGEQFF. The CDR3 DNA sequence: TGTGCTAGTGGTTTGGTAGGCGGTGAGCAGTTCTTC.

This sequence joins TRBV15 and TRBJ2-7; 7 nucleotides match TRBD1. Germline V gene lookup returns CDR1 LNHNV and CDR2 YYDKDF (reference sequence). This CDR3 has 16 residues. The V segment lost 1 base and the J segment 3 bases; nucleotides outside the gene matches: 9. The CDR3 spells CATSRATGTERYEQYF. The CDR3 DNA follows: TGTGCCACCAGCAGAGCCACCGGGACAGAACGCTACGAGCAGTACTTC. The complete variable domain, with remaining parts taken from reference TRBV15 and TRBJ2-7, reads DAMVIQNPRYQVTQFGKPVTLSCSQTLNHNVMYWYQQKSSQAPKLLFHYYDKDFNNEADTPDNFQSRRPNTSFCFLDIRSPGLGDTAMYLCATSRATGTERYEQYFGPGTRLTVT.

The chain is built from TRBV28 and TRBJ2-7; TRBD1 aligns across 8 bases. The trim removed 6 bases at V and 7 bases at J, leaving 5 bases unmatched. From germline, CDR1 is MDHEN and CDR2 SYDVKM. The CDR3 sequence is 12 residues long. The CDR3 region is CASRDRVGEQYF. The CDR3 nucleotides are TGTGCCAGCAGGGACAGGGTCGGAGAGCAGTACTTC.

The chain links TRBV2 to TRBJ2-2; TRBD1 matches 8 bases. V was pared by 6 bases and J by 6 bases, with 9 bases of the junction left unmatched. CDR3 length: 15 amino acids. Germline V CDR1 and CDR2: SNHLY, FYNNEI. The CDR3 here is CASSVSRDRSGELFF. CDR3 DNA: TGTGCCAGCAGCGTGTCCCGGGACAGGTCCGGGGAGCTGTTTTTT. Based on the CDR3 plus reference TRBV2 and TRBJ2-2, the full variable domain is EPEVTQTPSHQVTQMGQEVILRCVPISNHLYFYWYRQILGQKVEFLVSFYNNEISEKSEIFDDQFSVERPDGSNFTLKIRSTKLEDSAMYFCASSVSRDRSGELFFGEGSRLTVL.

The rearrangement links TRBV29-1 to TRBJ1-1; D is possibly TRBD1 (6 bases). Germline values: CDR1 SQVTM, CDR2 ANQGSEA. CDR3 length: 12 amino acids. Trimming shortened V by 5 bases and J by 4 bases, and 11 bases separated the two germline ends. In DNA form, the CDR3 reads TGCAGCGTTACAGGGTTTAGCACTGAAGCTTTCTTT. Its protein product is CSVTGFSTEAFF.

The chain uses TRBV7-9 and TRBJ2-1; D tentatively fits TRBD1 or TRBD2 (5 bases each). V lost 3 bases to trimming and J lost 7 bases, with 10 bases between them. Germline V gives CDR1 SEHNR, CDR2 FQNEAQ (reference sequence). This CDR3 is 13 amino acids long. The CDR3 region has the DNA TGTGCCAGCAGCTTTACCGGGGCGAATGAGCAGTTCTTC. This codes for CASSFTGANEQFF.

The rearrangement links TRBV30 to TRBJ1-1; a weak D match, TRBD1 (5 bases). The CDR3 has 13 amino acids. Germline CDR1 reads GTSNPN; CDR2 reads SVGIG (reference sequence). V lost 3 bases to trimming and J lost 2 bases, with 10 bases between them. The CDR3 nucleotides read TGTGCCTGGAGGGTGACAGATAACACTGAAGCTTTCTTT. Translation gives CAWRVTDNTEAFF.

This rearrangement joins TRBV9 to TRBJ2-3; TRBD1 is a possible D gene (5 bases). The CDR3 contains 15 residues. From germline, CDR1 is SGDLS and CDR2 YYNGEE. With 0 bases removed from V and 5 bases from J, the gap between germline ends came to 13 bases. The CDR3 sequence is CASSVDRSRGDTQYF. The CDR3 DNA sequence: TGTGCCAGCAGCGTAGACAGGTCCCGTGGAGATACGCAGTATTTT.

The V call is TRBV7-9, the J call TRBJ2-1; no clear D. V gave up 3 bases and J gave up 9 bases, with 9 bases separating them. CDR3 length: 12 residues. Germline-derived CDR1 and CDR2 are SEHNR and FQNEAQ (reference sequence). The CDR3 DNA is TGTGCCAGCAGCTTCACCAGGTCTGAGCAGTTCTTC. Its translation: CASSFTRSEQFF.

This chain connects TRBV10-3 to TRBJ1-5, with TRBD1 matching over 9 bases. CDR3 length: 14 amino acids. J gave up 5 bases and V 4 bases, and 3 bases lay outside the gene matches. The germline CDR1 and CDR2 sequences are ENHRY and SYGVKD. This chain's CDR3 is CAISGTGAHQPQHF. CDR3 nucleotide sequence: TGTGCCATCAGTGGGACAGGGGCGCATCAGCCCCAGCATTTT.

The V and J genes are TRBV11-3 and TRBJ2-1, with a possible D match to TRBD2 (5 bases). Germline values: CDR1 SGHNT, CDR2 YENEEA. Trimming took off 1 base at V and 5 bases at J, with 15 bases between the two ends. The CDR3 runs 16 residues. Here the CDR3 reads CASSLAVGVGDNEQFF. The DNA for the CDR3 is TGTGCCAGCAGCTTAGCTGTGGGAGTCGGGGACAATGAGCAGTTCTTC.

The chain has TRBV28 and TRBJ1-2; possibly TRBD1 for D (5 bases). The CDR3 runs to 13 residues. The V end lost 3 bases, the J end lost 8 bases, and 13 bases lay between the germline ends. Looked up from germline, CDR1 is MDHEN and CDR2 is SYDVKM. The CDR3 spells CASSFYQGSGYTF. The CDR3 bases are TGTGCCAGCAGTTTTTATCAGGGTAGCGGCTACACCTTC.

The genes are TRBV10-1 and TRBJ1-1; 8 bases map to TRBD1. After removal of 6 bases from V and 5 bases from J, the junction contained 5 bases not matched to a gene. The CDR3 extends over 13 amino acids. Germline V gives CDR1 WNHNN, CDR2 SYGVQD (reference sequence). Here the CDR3 reads CASRQGEGTEAFF. CDR3 sequence (DNA): TGCGCCAGCAGACAGGGGGAAGGGACTGAAGCTTTCTTT.

The CDR3 region is CASSPLRLAGYNEQFF. The CDR3 nucleotides read TGTGCCAGTAGTCCGCTCCGGCTAGCGGGGTACAATGAGCAGTTCTTC. The chain uses TRBV19 and TRBJ2-1, with 9 bases fitting TRBD2. The CDR3 spans 16 residues. Germline assignment: CDR1 LNHDA and CDR2 SQIVND (reference sequence). Trimming cost V 5 bases and J 4 bases; bases outside gene matches: 9.

The V and J genes are TRBV18 and TRBJ1-2; D remains ambiguous. The V and J ends lost 5 bases and 5 bases respectively, with 9 bases between them. There are 12 residues in the CDR3. Germline assignment: CDR1 KGHSH and CDR2 LQKENI. In nucleotides, the CDR3 is TGTGCCAGCTCAGGTCAGGAGTATGGCTACACCTTC. Translated, it gives CASSGQEYGYTF.

This chain connects TRBV5-1 to TRBJ2-6; either TRBD1 or TRBD2 may fit D (5 bases each). The ends were cut back, 0 bases at V and 0 bases at J, with 7 bases in the middle. This CDR3 region has 16 residues. CDR1 and CDR2 from the germline V gene are SGHRS and YFSETQ. CDR3 amino acids: CASSLDGASGANVLTF. The CDR3 nucleotides read TGCGCCAGCAGCTTGGACGGGGCCTCTGGGGCCAACGTCCTGACTTTC.

The chain links TRBV5-4 to TRBJ2-7, with D tentatively TRBD1 (7 bases). Germline V gives CDR1 SGHNT, CDR2 YYREEE (reference sequence). This CDR3 contains 15 residues. V was pared by 4 bases and J by 1 base, with 15 bases between. DNA for the CDR3: TGTGCCAGCAGCGTCCAGGGGGGCCGGTCCTACGAGCAGTACTTC. This translates into CASSVQGGRSYEQYF.

Concerning this clone itself: This sample also contains other DNA sequences that code for the same CDR3. The chain joins TRBV4-1 to TRBJ1-3; D call uncertain. CDR1 and CDR2 from the germline V gene are MGHRA and YSYEKL. The CDR3 runs 13 residues. The ends were cut back, 1 base at V and 4 bases at J, with 5 bases in the middle. The CDR3: CASSQGPGNTIYF. The CDR3 DNA is TGCGCCAGCAGCCAAGGGCCCGGAAACACCATATATTTT.

The chain couples TRBV6-1 to TRBJ2-1, with D tentatively TRBD1 or TRBD2 (5 bases each). Germline CDR1 is MNHNS and CDR2 is SASEGT. Trimming stripped 2 bases from V and 6 bases from J, with 14 bases between. The CDR3 has 15 amino acids. CDR3 in DNA: TGTGCCAGCAGTGAAATACGGGACCTACTCAATGAGCAGTTCTTC. Amino acids: CASSEIRDLLNEQFF.

The rearrangement links TRBV18 to TRBJ2-1; 7 bases map to TRBD2. V was pared by 6 bases and J by 3 bases, with 8 bases of the junction left unmatched. The CDR3 is 15 residues long. Germline loops: CDR1 KGHSH, CDR2 LQKENI. The DNA for the CDR3 is TGTGCCAGCTCTCTCCGGGACTACCTCTACAATGAGCAGTTCTTC. Its translation: CASSLRDYLYNEQFF.

V and J are TRBV7-9 and TRBJ2-1; the match to TRBD2 covers 7 bases. The J segment lost 8 bases and the V segment lost 1 base, leaving 8 bases of the junction unmatched. The CDR3 length is 15 residues. Germline V CDR1 and CDR2: SEHNR, FQNEAQ (reference sequence). The CDR3 loop is CASSLGAGVFHEQFF. The CDR3 region has the DNA TGTGCCAGCAGCTTAGGGGCGGGAGTGTTCCATGAGCAGTTCTTC.

The rearrangement joins TRBV2 to TRBJ2-3, with D hard to call. V was trimmed by 4 bases and J by 6 bases, leaving 8 bases between them. The germline V gene has CDR1 SNHLY and CDR2 FYNNEI. The CDR3 runs 12 residues. The chain's CDR3 is CASSAADDTQYF. Here the CDR3 DNA reads TGTGCCAGCAGTGCGGCAGACGATACGCAGTATTTT.

This chain links TRBV30 with TRBJ2-7; 8 bases agree with TRBD1. Germline CDR1 reads GTSNPN; CDR2 reads SVGIG (reference sequence). CDR3 length: 16 amino acids. After removal of 1 base from V and 3 bases from J, the junction contained 11 bases not matched to a gene. The CDR3 DNA reads TGTGCCTGGAGTGGCCCTCGACAGGGGTTTTACTACGAGCAGTACTTC. Its translation: CAWSGPRQGFYYEQYF. Using reference TRBV30 and TRBJ2-7 for the parts outside the CDR3, the full variable domain is SQTIHQWPATLVQPVGSPLSLECTVEGTSNPNLYWYRQAAGRGLQLLFYSVGIGQISSEVPQNLSASRPQDRQFILSSKKLLLSDSGFYLCAWSGPRQGFYYEQYFGPGTRLTVT.

The chain employs TRBV19 and TRBJ1-5; D gene ambiguous. The CDR3 runs 16 residues. Germline CDR1 and CDR2: LNHDA and SQIVND (reference sequence). The V end lost 3 bases, the J end lost 4 bases, and 16 bases lay between the germline ends. The CDR3: CASSILNGKSNQPQHF. The CDR3, as DNA: TGTGCCAGTAGTATCCTAAATGGGAAGTCTAATCAGCCCCAGCATTTT.

The chain joins TRBV11-2 to TRBJ2-3; unclear D gene. The CDR3 extends over 14 amino acids. V lost 1 base to trimming and J lost 6 bases, with 11 bases between them. Germline-derived CDR1 and CDR2 are SGHAT and FQNNGV. CDR3 region: CASSLGVRRDTQYF. Written as DNA, the CDR3 is TGTGCCAGCAGCTTAGGGGTGCGTAGGGATACGCAGTATTTT.

The chain combines TRBV10-1 with TRBJ2-7; D perhaps matches TRBD1 (6 bases). Trimming stripped 1 base from V and 6 bases from J, with 10 bases between. The CDR3 consists of 13 residues. Germline V gene lookup returns CDR1 WNHNN and CDR2 SYGVQD (reference sequence). The CDR3 nucleotides are TGCGCCAGCAGTGAGTGGGGGCTAAGCGAGCAGTACTTC. Amino acids: CASSEWGLSEQYF.

The chain combines TRBV9 with TRBJ2-7, with TRBD1 matching over 7 bases. V was pared by 4 bases and J by 5 bases, with 9 bases of the junction left unmatched. Germline V CDR1 and CDR2: SGDLS, YYNGEE. CDR3 length: 14 residues. The CDR3 nucleotides are TGTGCCAGCAGCCGCACAGGGGTCAGCGACGAGCAGTACTTC. It translates to CASSRTGVSDEQYF.